The 6 T cell receptor beta chains below all came from one sample that was sequenced in a study of blood T cells in healthy people across ages. For the second PCR, which ran for roughly 7 to 11 cycles, a sample-barcoded 5' primer and a J-beta primer mix were used. TCRdb passed the 5' RACE reads through MiXCR, listing each CDR3 protein once. The sample lists 1.5 million to 2 million distinct CDR3 sequences, roughly 32% occurring once. The sequenced material came from blood. The receptors come from a woman aged 30 to 39 in good health.

This clonotype was seen once. One end of the junction varies from germline; a read error may be responsible. The chain combines TRBV28 with TRBJ2-3; D unresolved. The CDR3 runs 13 residues. Per the germline V gene, CDR1 is MDHEN and CDR2 is SYDVKM. The chain's CDR3 is CASIIPNTDAQYF. CDR3 in DNA: TGTGCCAGCATTATCCCCAACACAGATGCGCAGTATTTT.

The CDR3: CASRRTANQPQHF. DNA for the CDR3: TGTGCCAGTAGGCGGACGGCGAATCAGCCCCAGCATTTT. This sequence joins TRBV19 and TRBJ1-5; D is unclear. V lost 6 bases to trimming and J lost 4 bases, with 10 bases between them. The CDR3 totals 13 residues. The germline V gene has CDR1 LNHDA and CDR2 SQIVND (reference sequence).

This chain links TRBV3-1 with TRBJ1-1; the D is unclear. V lost 1 base and J lost 5, with 14 bases in between. Germline lookup yields CDR1 LGHDT and CDR2 YNNKEL (reference sequence). The CDR3 runs to 15 residues. The CDR3 nucleotides read TGTGCCAGCAGCCAAGGCGGATCAAGGAGGACTGAAGCTTTCTTT. Protein product: CASSQGGSRRTEAFF.

Only a few counts were recorded for this clonotype. This chain's CDR3 is CASRGGGVYEQYF. CDR3 DNA: TGTGCCAGCAGGGGAGGGGGCGTCTACGAGCAGTACTTC. This rearrangement joins TRBV6-5 to TRBJ2-7; possibly TRBD1 or TRBD2 for D (7 bases each). Per germline, CDR1 MNHEY and CDR2 SVGAGI. The germline V and J ends were trimmed by 6 bases and 3 bases, with 12 bases remaining between them. The CDR3 has 13 residues.

The chain recombines TRBV4-1 with TRBJ2-5, with 7 bases matching TRBD2. Per the germline V gene, CDR1 is MGHRA and CDR2 is YSYEKL. Unmatched junction bases numbered 7, after V lost 3 bases and J lost 3 bases. This CDR3 comprises 15 residues. The CDR3 here is CASSQATSLEETQYF. CDR3 coding DNA: TGCGCCAGCAGCCAGGCGACTAGCTTAGAAGAGACCCAGTACTTC.

This chain uses TRBV12-3 or TRBV12-4 with TRBJ2-3; TRBD1 or TRBD2 may be the D gene (5 bases each). V gave up 7 bases and J gave up 15 bases, with 32 bases separating them. The CDR3 spans 16 residues. The CDR3 loop reads CASNIPGAASTDTEYF. CDR3 nucleotides: TGTGCCAGCAACATTCCCGGGGCCGCCAGCACAGATACGGAATATTTT.